This T cell receptor beta chain was profiled in a study of lymphopenia after photon versus proton radiotherapy. Only in-frame clones appear in the TCRdb table, and some are missing; sequencing was by immunoSEQ multiplex PCR. Of tens of thousands of clones listed, approximately 86% are singletons. CDR1 and CDR2 from the germline V gene are KGHSH and LQKENI. The CDR3 has 16 residues. The junction had 7 bases not matched to a gene; V was cut back by 0 bases and J by 2 bases. The input for sequencing was peripheral blood, taken from a patient treated with proton-based radiotherapy. V gene TRBV18 combines with J gene TRBJ2-7, with TRBD1 identical over 7 bases. The clonotype comes from a woman in her seventies with pancreatic cancer. Some clones in this sample may be carry-over from other donors' samples. The CDR3 DNA follows: TGTGCCAGCTCACCACCGCTTACAGGGGTACCCTACGAGCAGTACTTC. Amino acid sequence: CASSPPLTGVPYEQYF.